Shown below are 15 T cell receptor beta chains from a single sample sequenced in a study of T cell repertoires in cytomegalovirus infection. TCRdb passed the reads through MiXCR, listing each CDR3 protein once. The sample comprises approximately 500,000 distinct CDR3 sequences, approximately 17% of which are singletons, and 20% to 30% rests with the top ten. The sample taken for sequencing was CD8+ T cells from PBMCs. These receptor sequences come from a human donor in good health (CMV status not recorded). Some clones in this sample may be carry-over from other donors' samples.

This clonotype has a count of ten or more. The rearrangement uses TRBV11-2 and TRBJ2-7; 10 bases are shared with TRBD2. V lost 5 bases, J lost 3 bases, and 7 bases stayed unmatched. The CDR3 has 15 amino acids. Germline CDR1 and CDR2: SGHAT and FQNNGV. Written as DNA, the CDR3 is TGTGCCAGCAGCCCTGTAGCGGGAGGAGGCTACGAGCAGTACTTC. This codes for CASSPVAGGGYEQYF.

The V gene is TRBV19, the J gene TRBJ1-2, with D maybe TRBD1 (6 bases). CDR1 and CDR2 (germline): LNHDA, SQIVND (reference sequence). This CDR3 has 14 residues. V gave up 7 bases and J gave up 8 bases, with 20 bases separating them. For the CDR3, the DNA is TGTGCCAGTACCGTTAAGGGGGGCGCGAAAGGCTACACCTTC. It encodes CASTVKGGAKGYTF.

This rearrangement joins TRBV28 to TRBJ1-4; D is ambiguous. The CDR3 is 13 residues long. Germline-derived CDR1 and CDR2 are MDHEN and SYDVKM. Trimming removed 6 bases from V and 7 bases from J, with 12 bases in between. The CDR3 coding sequence is TGTGCCAGCAGCCTCCCCGACGGTGAAAAACTGTTTTTT. It specifies CASSLPDGEKLFF.

The CDR3 nucleotides read TGTGCCAGCAGCTTAAGAGAAGAGGGTAGGGGCATTCAGTACTTC. Its translation: CASSLREEGRGIQYF. This chain connects TRBV7-3 to TRBJ2-4; tentatively, D is TRBD1 or TRBD2 (5 bases each). The CDR3 has 15 residues. Germline V gene data show CDR1 as SGHTA and CDR2 as FQGTGA. V was shortened by 1 base and J by 9 bases, with 16 bases between the two germline ends.

This clonotype was seen at least ten times. The gene calls are TRBV27 and TRBJ2-3; 7 bases line up with TRBD2. CDR1 and CDR2 from the germline V gene are MNHEY and SMNVEV (reference sequence). Trimming removed 2 bases from V and 2 bases from J; junction bases left unmatched: 10. The length of the CDR3 is 17 residues. The CDR3 sequence: CASSLGGGVSLTDTQYF. As DNA, the CDR3 is TGTGCCAGCAGTTTAGGGGGGGGGGTAAGCCTCACAGATACGCAGTATTTT.

The V call is TRBV27, the J call TRBJ2-1, with D tentatively TRBD1 or TRBD2 (5 bases each). The CDR3 length is 14 residues. Germline loops: CDR1 MNHEY, CDR2 SMNVEV (reference sequence). Trimming pared 1 base from V and 5 bases from J, leaving 9 bases between. Here the CDR3 DNA reads TGTGCCAGCAGTTTATATGGGGGTCACAATGAGCAGTTCTTC. Translating gives CASSLYGGHNEQFF.

On this clonotype itself: One base away lies a much larger clone, so this may be a sequencing read error. Lacking the conserved final phenylalanine or tryptophan, this CDR3 likely reflects a read error. This chain connects TRBV4-1 to TRBJ1-5; TRBD1 matches at 9 bases. V dropped 1 base and J dropped 5; count of bases not matched to a gene: 3. Per the germline V gene, CDR1 is MGHRA and CDR2 is YSYEKL. The CDR3 has 15 residues. In DNA, the CDR3 is TGCGCCAGCAGCCAAGGGGACAGGGTCGATCAGCCCCAGCATCTT. Translating it yields CASSQGDRVDQPQHL.

The genes are TRBV27 and TRBJ2-7; D remains ambiguous. Germline V gives CDR1 MNHEY, CDR2 SMNVEV (reference sequence). Between the trimmed V and J ends, which lost 3 bases and 3 bases, there was a span of 12 bases. The CDR3 runs to 14 residues. The CDR3 loop reads CASSLDRRSYEQYF. As DNA, the CDR3 is TGTGCCAGCAGTTTGGATCGACGGAGCTACGAGCAGTACTTC.

At least ten counts were recorded for this clonotype. For the CDR3, the DNA is TGTGCCAGCAGCGTCGGGACTAGCGTGCTCCGAGTGCCAGATACGCAGTATTTT. It translates to CASSVGTSVLRVPDTQYF. V gene TRBV7-2 combines with J gene TRBJ2-3; 10 bases are a match to TRBD2. V shed 5 bases and J 4 bases; nucleotides not matched to a gene: 15. In germline, CDR1 is SGHTA, CDR2 FQGNSA. The CDR3 loop spans 18 amino acids.

This clonotype was detected ten times or more. V usage is TRBV7-8 and J usage is TRBJ2-1; D tentatively fits TRBD1 or TRBD2 (6 bases each). CDR1 is SGHVS and CDR2 is FQNEAQ in the germline V gene. The CDR3 runs to 18 residues. Trimming left V 0 bases short and J 0 bases short, with 15 bases between. In DNA, the CDR3 is TGTGCCAGCAGCTTAGCGATCGGGGGCGCTAGCTCCTACAATGAGCAGTTCTTC. Amino acid sequence: CASSLAIGGASSYNEQFF.

The rearrangement uses TRBV14 and TRBJ2-7; the D is unclear. This CDR3 region has 15 residues. The germline CDR1 and CDR2 sequences are SGHDN and FVKESK. V was trimmed by 0 bases and J by 3 bases, leaving 12 bases between them. CDR3 in DNA: TGTGCCAGCAGCCAAGATCACGGCAGCAACTACGAGCAGTACTTC. Amino acid sequence: CASSQDHGSNYEQYF. The entire variable domain, with the rest obtained from reference TRBV14 and TRBJ2-7, is as follows: EAGVTQFPSHSVIEKGQTVTLRCDPISGHDNLYWYRRVMGKEIKFLLHFVKESKQDESGMPNNRFLAERTGGTYSTLKVQPAELEDSGVYFCASSQDHGSNYEQYFGPGTRLTVT.

There are many counts of this clonotype. The J gene is TRBJ2-1, the V gene TRBV4-1; no firm D call. This CDR3 is built from 13 residues. Trimming took 0 bases from V and 6 from J, leaving 6 bases between them. Germline CDR1 is MGHRA and CDR2 is YSYEKL. CDR3 sequence (DNA): TGCGCCAGCAGCCAAGATCCGGTCAATGAGCAGTTCTTC. This translates into CASSQDPVNEQFF.

There are many counts of this clonotype. The chain's CDR3 is CASRAGTGGHYNEQFF. The CDR3 DNA follows: TGTGCCAGCAGGGCCGGGACAGGGGGCCACTACAATGAGCAGTTCTTC. The chain recombines TRBV27 with TRBJ2-1, with TRBD1 matching 12 bases. In germline, CDR1 is MNHEY, CDR2 SMNVEV (reference sequence). The CDR3 has 16 residues. V lost 6 bases to trimming and J lost 3 bases; unmatched junction nucleotides: 6.

This clonotype has a count of ten or more. The rearrangement links TRBV7-2 to TRBJ2-1; D possibly corresponds to TRBD2 (5 bases). The length of the CDR3 is 12 residues. V was clipped by 6 bases and J by 4 bases, with 7 bases between them. CDR1 and CDR2 from the germline V gene are SGHTA and FQGNSA. The CDR3 nucleotides read TGTGCCAGCAGTTGGACTTACAATGAGCAGTTCTTC. It translates to CASSWTYNEQFF.

In regard to this clonotype: A much bigger clone sits one base away, suggesting this may be a read error. This chain joins TRBV7-9 and TRBJ2-7, with 7 bases matching TRBD1. Germline-derived CDR1 and CDR2 are SEHNR and FQNEAQ (reference sequence). This CDR3 has 14 amino acids. The junction had 12 bases not matched to a gene; V was cut back by 7 bases and J by 6 bases. The CDR3 DNA reads as TGTGCCAGCACCCAAGGGGGCGGAACCTGCGAGCAGTACTTC. Encoded protein: CASTQGGGTCEQYF. Supplemented by reference TRBV7-9 and TRBJ2-7, the full variable domain reads DTGVSQNPRHKITKRGQNVTFRCDPISEHNRLYWYRQTLGQGPEFLTYFQNEAQLEKSRLLSDRFSAERPKGSFSTLEIQRTEQGDSAMYLCASTQGGGTCEQYFGPGTRLTVT.